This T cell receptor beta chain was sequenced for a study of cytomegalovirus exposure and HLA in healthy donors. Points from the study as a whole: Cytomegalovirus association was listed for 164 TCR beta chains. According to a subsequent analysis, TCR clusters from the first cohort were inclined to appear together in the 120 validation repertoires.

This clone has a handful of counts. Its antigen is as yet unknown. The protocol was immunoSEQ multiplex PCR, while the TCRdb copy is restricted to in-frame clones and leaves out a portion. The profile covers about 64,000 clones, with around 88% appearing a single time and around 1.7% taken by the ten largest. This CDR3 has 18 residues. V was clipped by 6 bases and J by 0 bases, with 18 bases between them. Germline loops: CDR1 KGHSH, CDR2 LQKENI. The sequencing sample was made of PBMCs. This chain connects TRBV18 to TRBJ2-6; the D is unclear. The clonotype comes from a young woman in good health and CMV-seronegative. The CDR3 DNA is TGTGCCAGCTCCCCGATAACAGACCGTTACTCTGGGGCCAACGTCCTGACTTTC. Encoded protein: CASSPITDRYSGANVLTF.